This is a list of T cell receptor beta chains from one sample in a study of identical twins. Each CDR3 protein is one row after TCRdb ran MiXCR on the 5' RACE reads. The sample records about 290,000 distinct CDR3 sequences, more than 8% being singletons. These data were also reused for a study on yellow fever vaccine responses in identical twins.

Specimen: CD8+ T cells sorted from blood. The receptors stem from a woman under 30 in good health. CDR3s include the opening cysteine and the closing phenylalanine or tryptophan. D genes are given only for firm matches. A row's size may be missing; if present it is once, few, many or a size class.

CDR3nt,CDR3aa,abundance,j_gene,v_gene,d_gene
TGTGCCAGCAGCTCCCCAGGAGCAGGGGGGGGGTTTGGCTACACCTTC,CASSSPGAGGGFGYTF,few,TRBJ1-2,TRBV7-9,TRBD1
TGCAGCGTTTGGGGGGAGGGTCTACAAGAGACCCAGTACTTC,CSVWGEGLQETQYF,.,TRBJ2-5,TRBV29-1,TRBD2
TGTGCCAGCAGGAAAGAGGGAGCTGGAACTGAAGCTTTCTTT,CASRKEGAGTEAFF,many,TRBJ1-1,TRBV6-1,.
TGTGCCAGCAGCAGCCCCCGCTGTGACCAGCCCCAGCATTTT,CASSSPRCDQPQHF,few,TRBJ1-5,TRBV21-1,.
TGCAGTGCTAGTGGGATTCGTAGCGGGAGGGCCAGAGGGACAGATACGCAGTATTTT,CSASGIRSGRARGTDTQYF,few,TRBJ2-3,TRBV20-1,TRBD2
TGTGCCAGCAGTTTGGGAGACAGGGTACAAGAGACCCAGTACTTC,CASSLGDRVQETQYF,.,TRBJ2-5,TRBV12-3/TRBV12-4,TRBD1
TGCAGCGTTGGTAAGGGGAACACTGAAGCTTTCTTT,CSVGKGNTEAFF,.,TRBJ1-1,TRBV29-1,.
TGTGCCAGCAGCAGCGGGGGGGACAGTCAAGAGACCCAGTACTTC,CASSSGGDSQETQYF,few,TRBJ2-5,TRBV9,TRBD2
TGTGCCAGCAGTTACGGACAGGGGGTCGGGACCCAGTACTTC,CASSYGQGVGTQYF,few,TRBJ2-5,TRBV6-5,TRBD1
TGCGCCAGCAGCCAAGATACCTTTAGCGGGAGGGTGTACAATGAGCAGTTCTTC,CASSQDTFSGRVYNEQFF,.,TRBJ2-1,TRBV4-3,TRBD2
TGTGCCAGCACCCGGACAGTCTCAGAGACCCAGTACTTC,CASTRTVSETQYF,.,TRBJ2-5,TRBV28,.
TGTGCCAGCAAGATCCGGGACACCGATCAGCCCCAGCATTTT,CASKIRDTDQPQHF,many,TRBJ1-5,TRBV27,.
TGCAGCGTTGAGGGCCTCCTAGACAATGAGCAGTTCTTC,CSVEGLLDNEQFF,few,TRBJ2-1,TRBV29-1,.
TGTGCCAGCAGCTTAGACTCGGAGATCTACAATGAGCAGTTCTTC,CASSLDSEIYNEQFF,many,TRBJ2-1,TRBV7-2,.
TGTGCCAGCAGCTTTTTCCGACTAGCAGGGAGCACAGATACGCAGTATTTT,CASSFFRLAGSTDTQYF,.,TRBJ2-3,TRBV5-6,TRBD2
TGTGCCACCAGCCTAAGGACTTGGCGGGAGTACTCCTACAATGAGCAGTTCTTC,CATSLRTWREYSYNEQFF,.,TRBJ2-1,TRBV15,TRBD2
TGCGCCAGCAGCCCCCGCAGGCTGGAGACCCAGTACTTC,CASSPRRLETQYF,.,TRBJ2-5,TRBV4-3,.
TGCAGTGCTAGAGAGTCGATTGCGGGAGGGCCTTATACCGGGGAGCTGTTTTTT,CSARESIAGGPYTGELFF,.,TRBJ2-2,TRBV20-1,TRBD2
TGTGCCTGGTGCCAGGGGGCGATGGGCACAGATACGCAGTATTTT,CAWCQGAMGTDTQYF,.,TRBJ2-3,TRBV30,TRBD1
TGTGCCAGCGACGACGGGTATGGCTACACCTTC,CASDDGYGYTF,few,TRBJ1-2,TRBV7-9,.
TGCAGCGTTGACCTGGGGCAGGGGAGGAACGAGCAGTACTTC,CSVDLGQGRNEQYF,many,TRBJ2-7,TRBV29-1,.
TGTGCCAGCAGCCCACGGGACAATACGTTTGGGGGGCCGAACACCGGGGAGCTGTTTTTT,CASSPRDNTFGGPNTGELFF,many,TRBJ2-2,TRBV11-1,.
TGCAGCGTTTACACAGATACGCAGTATTTT,CSVYTDTQYF,many,TRBJ2-3,TRBV29-1,.
TGCAGCGCGATCCGTGCTAGCACAGATACGCAGTATTTT,CSAIRASTDTQYF,many,TRBJ2-3,TRBV29-1,.
TGTGCCAGCAGTTACTCGACAGGGTACACTGAAGCTTTCTTT,CASSYSTGYTEAFF,many,TRBJ1-1,TRBV6-5,TRBD1
TGTGCCAGCAGCTCCTCTAGCGGGAGGAATCATTACGAGCAGTACTTC,CASSSSSGRNHYEQYF,many,TRBJ2-7,TRBV7-9,TRBD2
TGTGCCTCAGTCGGGACTTACTCCTACGAGCAGTACTTC,CASVGTYSYEQYF,many,TRBJ2-7,TRBV25-1,.
TGTGCCAGCAGTGCCCCAAGGGGACCGAGCTCCTACGAGCAGTACTTC,CASSAPRGPSSYEQYF,few,TRBJ2-7,TRBV28,.
TGCAGCGTATCCGGGACAGGTCGCACAGATACGCAGTATTTT,CSVSGTGRTDTQYF,many,TRBJ2-3,TRBV29-1,TRBD1
TGTGCCAGCAGCCCCCTGGGGCCGGTAATGTACTACTTC,CASSPLGPVMYYF,many,TRBJ2-7,TRBV7-2,.
TGTGCCAGCAGCCACCGTTTAGCGGGAGAGTTTTCAGATACGCAGTATTTT,CASSHRLAGEFSDTQYF,.,TRBJ2-3,TRBV11-2,TRBD2
TGTGCCAGCTCACTAGAAGCCGGGACATTCTACGAGCAGTACTTC,CASSLEAGTFYEQYF,once,TRBJ2-7,TRBV18,.